These 21 T cell receptor beta chains were sequenced from one sample in a study of T cell responses to AZD1222 COVID-19 vaccine. Only in-frame clones appear in the TCRdb table, and some are missing; sequencing was by immunoSEQ multiplex PCR. The sample carries 150,000 or so clones, roughly nine tenths recorded once. The specimen was peripheral blood, collected on day 0 of AZD1222 vaccination. All receptors derive from an adult in good health.

The gene calls are TRBV4-1 and TRBJ2-2; D gene uncertain. The V gene lost 2 bases and the J gene lost 5 bases, with 18 bases spanning the gap. Germline V gives CDR1 MGHRA, CDR2 YSYEKL. The CDR3 is 17 residues long. The CDR3 reads CASSQLDMGFWTGELFF. The CDR3 coding sequence is TGCGCCAGCAGCCAATTAGACATGGGGTTCTGGACCGGGGAGCTGTTTTTT.

V gene TRBV12-5 combines with J gene TRBJ1-4; D is unresolved. The V end lost 7 bases, the J end lost 0 bases, and 24 bases lay between the germline ends. Germline loops: CDR1 LGHNT, CDR2 FRNRAP. The CDR3 spans 19 residues. The chain's CDR3 is CASAHNTRGVLATNEKLFF. CDR3 nucleotide sequence: TGTGCTAGTGCCCACAATACCCGGGGAGTTCTTGCAACTAATGAAAAACTGTTTTTT.

This chain connects TRBV4-1 to TRBJ2-7; possibly TRBD1 or TRBD2 for D (5 bases each). V was clipped by 1 base and J by 1 base, with 11 bases between them. The CDR3 consists of 15 residues. Germline V lookup: CDR1 MGHRA, CDR2 YSYEKL. The DNA for the CDR3 is TGCGCCAGCAGCCAAGTAGTGGGGGAATCCTACGAGCAGTACTTC. Amino acid sequence: CASSQVVGESYEQYF.

The rearrangement links TRBV2 to TRBJ2-1; tentatively, D is TRBD2 (5 bases). The V end lost 6 bases, the J end lost 13 bases, and 13 bases lay between the germline ends. The germline CDR1 and CDR2 sequences are SNHLY and FYNNEI. CDR3 length: 11 residues. As DNA, the CDR3 is TGTGCCAGCAGGTGGAGGTTAGGTCAGTTCTTC. It specifies CASRWRLGQFF.

V and J are TRBV28 and TRBJ2-1; unclear D gene. The germline CDR1 and CDR2 sequences are MDHEN and SYDVKM. This CDR3 comprises 15 residues. V dropped 6 bases and J dropped 6 bases, with 18 bases sitting between them. The CDR3 nucleotides are TGTGCCAGCAGCAGTACTAAGAGGTTTAGCAATGAGCAGTTCTTC. It specifies CASSSTKRFSNEQFF.

V gene TRBV4-1 combines with J gene TRBJ2-7; no clear D gene. The CDR3 is 17 residues long. Looked up from germline, CDR1 is MGHRA and CDR2 is YSYEKL. V dropped 0 bases and J dropped 6 bases, with 21 bases sitting between them. CDR3 region: CASSQDLTVLSSSEQYF. The CDR3, as DNA: TGCGCCAGCAGCCAAGATCTTACGGTGCTCTCTTCGAGCGAGCAGTACTTC.

This clone was observed a single time. This sequence joins TRBV6-6 and TRBJ2-1, with TRBD2 identical over 11 bases. Germline V gene data show CDR1 as MNHNY and CDR2 as SVGAGI (reference sequence). With V trimmed by 5 bases and J by 2 bases, 17 bases remained unmatched. The length of the CDR3 is 20 residues. DNA of the CDR3: TGTGCCAGCAGTCCAGGGGCAGGACTAGCGGGTCGTCTCGCCTACAATGAGCAGTTCTTC. This sequence encodes CASSPGAGLAGRLAYNEQFF.

The V gene is TRBV2, the J gene TRBJ2-7, with no clear D. V shed 5 bases and J shed 10 bases, with 21 bases lying between them. This CDR3 has 14 amino acids. Germline V gives CDR1 SNHLY, CDR2 FYNNEI. This CDR3 reads CASSPGPISPGQYF. The DNA for the CDR3 is TGTGCCAGCAGTCCCGGACCGATCTCTCCCGGACAGTACTTC.

The chain carries TRBV7-9 and TRBJ2-6; 8 bases align to TRBD1. CDR3 length: 15 residues. V was pared by 5 bases and J by 2 bases, with 2 bases of the junction left unmatched. The germline V gene encodes CDR1 SEHNR and CDR2 FQNEAQ (reference sequence). The CDR3 is CASSMTGAGANVLTF. Written as DNA, the CDR3 is TGTGCCAGCAGCATGACAGGGGCTGGGGCCAACGTCCTGACTTTC.

This chain connects TRBV11-2 to TRBJ1-2; the D is unclear. The length of the CDR3 is 13 residues. V was pared by 2 bases and J by 4 bases, with 8 bases between. Germline V CDR1 and CDR2: SGHAT, FQNNGV. The CDR3 sequence: CASSLSGAYGYTF. In DNA form, the CDR3 reads TGTGCCAGCAGCTTATCTGGAGCCTATGGCTACACCTTC.

V is TRBV11-2 and J is TRBJ2-7; D uncertain. CDR1 and CDR2 from the germline V gene are SGHAT and FQNNGV. The CDR3 consists of 16 residues. V lost 5 bases, J lost 0 bases, and 17 bases lay in between. CDR3 residues: CASSDTPLTSSYEQYF. The CDR3 region has the DNA TGTGCCAGCAGCGATACTCCGCTAACGAGCTCCTACGAGCAGTACTTC.

This clone was seen just once. The chain couples TRBV3-1 (or the pseudogene TRBV3-2) to TRBJ2-1; D is unclear. The CDR3 runs 15 residues. V was cut by 0 bases and J by 6 bases, with 12 bases left in between. CDR1 is LGHDT, CDR2 YNNKEL, per germline (reference sequence). CDR3 region: CASSQEFGPTNEQFF. Written as DNA, the CDR3 is TGTGCCAGCAGCCAAGAATTCGGTCCTACCAATGAGCAGTTCTTC.

The chain is built from TRBV6-6 and TRBJ1-5, with D possibly TRBD1 on 6 matching bases. The CDR3 has 15 amino acids. Deletions cut 0 bases from V and 2 bases from J, with 8 bases between. Germline V lookup: CDR1 MNHNY, CDR2 SVGAGI (reference sequence). The CDR3 DNA reads TGTGCCAGCAGTTACTCGGAGGGGGGCAATCAGCCCCAGCATTTT. Translation gives CASSYSEGGNQPQHF.

This chain uses TRBV18 with TRBJ1-5; no clear D. V lost 2 bases and J 5 bases, leaving 13 bases between the germline ends. The CDR3 extends over 15 amino acids. Germline CDR1 and CDR2: KGHSH and LQKENI. The CDR3 reads CASSPLGRLDQPQHF. The CDR3 DNA reads TGTGCCAGCTCACCATTAGGGCGGCTCGATCAGCCCCAGCATTTT.

The chain uses TRBV14 and TRBJ2-5; TRBD1 aligns across 8 bases. The CDR3 is 15 residues long. The J segment lost 5 bases and the V segment lost 1 base, leaving 6 bases of the junction unmatched. Germline CDR1 reads SGHDN; CDR2 reads FVKESK. The CDR3 is CASSQVDRGMETQYF. CDR3 bases: TGTGCCAGCAGCCAAGTAGACAGGGGCATGGAGACCCAGTACTTC.

This rearrangement joins TRBV5-1 to TRBJ2-7; a possible D gene is TRBD1 (6 bases). This CDR3 region has 14 residues. Looked up from germline, CDR1 is SGHRS and CDR2 is YFSETQ. The V gene lost 7 bases and the J gene lost 1 base, with 15 bases spanning the gap. CDR3 region: CASGRDTSSYEQYF. The CDR3 bases are TGCGCCAGCGGCCGGGACACTTCTTCCTACGAGCAGTACTTC.

This sequence joins TRBV5-1 and TRBJ2-7; possibly TRBD1 for D (5 bases). The ends were cut back, 0 bases at V and 5 bases at J, with 12 bases in the middle. This CDR3 is 14 amino acids long. The V gene's germline CDR1 is SGHRS and CDR2 YFSETQ. CDR3 loop: CASSLGQGRNEQYF. The DNA for the CDR3 is TGCGCCAGCAGCTTGGGGCAGGGCAGGAACGAGCAGTACTTC. The variable domain in full, with the rest retrieved from reference TRBV5-1 and TRBJ2-7, is KAGVTQTPRYLIKTRGQQVTLSCSPISGHRSVSWYQQTPGQGLQFLFEYFSETQRNKGNFPGRFSGRQFSNSRSEMNVSTLELGDSALYLCASSLGQGRNEQYFGPGTRLTVT.

This chain joins TRBV7-9 and TRBJ1-2, with 7 bases lining up with TRBD1. After removal of 1 base from V and 2 bases from J, the junction contained 7 bases not matched to a gene. This CDR3 has 16 amino acids. Germline V gene sequence: CDR1 SEHNR, CDR2 FQNEAQ (reference sequence). The CDR3 loop reads CASSLDGQDLNYGYTF. CDR3 nucleotide sequence: TGTGCCAGCAGCTTAGACGGACAGGACCTGAACTATGGCTACACCTTC.

The genes are TRBV21-1 and TRBJ2-1; the table's D call, TRBD2, was not checked against the DNA. TRBV21-1 is a known pseudogene. The CDR3 sequence is 14 residues long. CDR3 in amino acids: CASNRTSGYNEQFF. The CDR3 DNA is TGTGCCAGCAATAGGACTAGCGGGTACAATGAGCAGTTCTTC.

This chain links TRBV5-6 with TRBJ1-4; 7 nucleotides agree with TRBD1. Germline CDR1 and CDR2: SGHDT and YYEEEE. This CDR3 has 16 amino acids. The V segment lost 3 bases and the J segment 0 bases; nucleotides outside the gene matches: 5. CDR3 sequence reads: CASSSIQGSTNEKLFF. CDR3 DNA: TGTGCCAGCAGCTCTATACAGGGGTCAACTAATGAAAAACTGTTTTTT.

This chain joins TRBV29-1 and TRBJ2-7, with TRBD2 identical over 8 bases. J gave up 3 bases and V 4 bases, and 5 bases lay outside the gene matches. CDR3 length: 13 residues. Germline CDR1 is SQVTM and CDR2 is ANQGSEA. The CDR3 bases are TGCAGCGTTGGGGCCGGGACTAGCTACGAGCAGTACTTC. Its translation: CSVGAGTSYEQYF.